This TCR beta chain was captured in a study of cytomegalovirus exposure and HLA in healthy donors. Remarks on this clone: Its matching antigen is unknown.

Primers included in the PCR were 60 Vbeta and 13 Jbeta primers. Profiling relied on immunoSEQ multiplex PCR, and the TCRdb table lists in-frame clones only, not all of them. The sample lists 75,000 to 90,000 clones, around three quarters seen once, with 22% in the top ten. This CDR3 comprises 14 residues. V was pared by 0 bases and J by 10 bases, with 6 bases of the junction left unmatched. From germline, CDR1 is MRHNA and CDR2 SNTAGT. Study results and limitations: TCR beta V- and J-gene trimming was later associated with a missense DCLRE1C variant. Across HLA loci, a later analysis found differing TCR association rates, with DRB1 most and HLA-C fewest.

The genes are TRBV6-4 and TRBJ2-3; 8 bases map to TRBD2. The TCR was taken from a middle-aged woman in good health and CMV-seropositive. The specimen sequenced was PBMCs. CDR3: CASSDSVKTSAQYF. CDR3 sequence (DNA): TGTGCCAGCAGTGACTCCGTCAAGACTAGCGCGCAGTATTTT.